This TCR beta chain was identified during a study of T-cell memory formation after mild COVID-19. TCRdb re-derived calls from the 5' RACE reads in MiXCR, one entry per CDR3 protein. The sample lists 550,000 to 700,000 distinct CDR3 sequences, approximately 19% seen once, with about 12% in the top ten. This clonotype was detected once. The sample was PBMCs or a T cell subset sorted from them (not recorded which). The clonotype originates from an adult woman who had mild COVID-19 (a few samples of this study predate the infection). Cell type and time point are not known.

CDR3 in DNA: TGTGCCAGCAGAGACAGGGGTCCCGACCTACTCCAAGAGACCCAGTACTTC. The encoded protein is CASRDRGPDLLQETQYF. The chain couples TRBV28 to TRBJ2-5, with 8 bases lining up with TRBD1. The CDR3 covers 17 residues. CDR1 is MDHEN, CDR2 SYDVKM, per germline. V gave up 6 bases and J gave up 1 base; unmatched junction bases: 13.